The 14 T cell receptor beta chains given below trace back to one sample, sequenced in a study of blood T cells in healthy people across ages. A second 7 to 11 cycle PCR used barcoded and J-beta primers. TCRdb ran MiXCR on the 5' RACE reads and lists one entry per CDR3 protein. This sample yields approximately 900,000 distinct CDR3 sequences, of which about 48% are seen a single time; 13% belongs to the top ten. Input material: blood. These receptors were taken from a man between 25 and 39 years old in good health.

This clonotype was seen a few times. The rearrangement links TRBV5-6 to TRBJ2-7; tentative D call: TRBD1 (5 bases). Germline V gives CDR1 SGHDT, CDR2 YYEEEE. Deletions cut 2 bases from V and 4 bases from J, with 16 bases between. The CDR3 runs to 15 residues. This CDR3 reads CASSFDSSLSYEQYF. The CDR3 DNA follows: TGTGCCAGCAGCTTCGACAGTTCCCTCAGTTACGAGCAGTACTTC.

The chain recombines TRBV27 with TRBJ2-7; the D gene is possibly TRBD1 (5 bases). The CDR3 loop spans 14 amino acids. The germline V gene has CDR1 MNHEY and CDR2 SMNVEV (reference sequence). Between the trimmed V and J ends, which lost 2 bases and 2 bases, there was a span of 10 bases. CDR3 bases: TGTGCCAGCAGTTTAGTAGGGGATACCTACGAGCAGTACTTC. This translates into CASSLVGDTYEQYF.

This clonotype was counted a few times. V gene TRBV27 combines with J gene TRBJ1-5; the match to TRBD1 covers 8 bases. The CDR3 runs 14 residues. After removal of 5 bases from V and 5 bases from J, the junction contained 5 bases not matched to a gene. CDR1 is MNHEY, CDR2 SMNVEV, per germline (reference sequence). The CDR3 protein is CASSPGTGDQPQHF. DNA of the CDR3: TGTGCCAGCAGTCCGGGGACAGGTGATCAGCCCCAGCATTTT.

J is TRBJ1-1 and V is TRBV4-2; tentative D call: TRBD1 (5 bases). The CDR3 sequence is 16 residues long. V lost 6 bases and J 1 base, leaving 18 bases between the germline ends. Germline CDR1 is LGHNA and CDR2 is YNFKEQ. In DNA form, the CDR3 reads TGTGCCAGCAGTTTTCCGGGACCTACGGAGAACACTGAAGCTTTCTTT. Translation gives CASSFPGPTENTEAFF.

This clonotype was observed a handful of times. The chain employs TRBV4-3 and TRBJ2-4; 7 positions agree with TRBD2. V was pared by 0 bases and J by 6 bases, with 5 bases of the junction left unmatched. This CDR3 has 15 amino acids. Germline CDR1 and CDR2: LGHNA and YSLEER. The CDR3 spells CASSQEGGRGNIQYF. The CDR3 coding sequence is TGCGCCAGCAGCCAAGAGGGGGGGAGGGGAAACATTCAGTACTTC.

The chain recombines TRBV4-1 with TRBJ2-5; D may be TRBD1 (5 bases). The CDR3 is 16 amino acids. Trimming shortened V by 0 bases and J by 5 bases, and 16 bases separated the two germline ends. The germline V gene has CDR1 MGHRA and CDR2 YSYEKL. DNA of the CDR3: TGCGCCAGCAGCCAAGATGGGCAGGGATCATTGGAGACCCAGTACTTC. Its protein is CASSQDGQGSLETQYF.

The chain links TRBV29-1 to TRBJ2-5; D could derive from TRBD1 or TRBD2 (5 bases each). The V end lost 7 bases, the J end lost 2 bases, and 14 bases lay between the germline ends. Germline values: CDR1 SQVTM, CDR2 ANQGSEA. The CDR3 covers 13 residues. As DNA, the CDR3 is TGCAGCGCCTTTAGGGACCTTCAAGAGACCCAGTACTTC. This codes for CSAFRDLQETQYF.

The chain recombines TRBV15 with TRBJ2-3, with a tentative D call TRBD1 (6 bases). The CDR3 totals 15 residues. V was pared by 0 bases and J by 4 bases, with 11 bases between. Germline loops: CDR1 LNHNV, CDR2 YYDKDF (reference sequence). The CDR3 sequence: CATSRDRQAADTQYF. The CDR3 DNA sequence: TGTGCCACCAGCAGAGATCGACAGGCCGCAGATACGCAGTATTTT.

The V call is TRBV4-1, the J call TRBJ1-2; no firm D call. Trimming pared 1 base from V and 4 bases from J, leaving 19 bases between. The CDR3 is made up of 17 amino acids. Germline CDR1 MGHRA, CDR2 YSYEKL. The CDR3 is CASSQAAPREGGYGYTF. CDR3 DNA: TGCGCCAGCAGCCAAGCAGCCCCTCGAGAGGGTGGCTATGGCTACACCTTC.

The J gene is TRBJ2-3, the V gene TRBV6-2 or TRBV6-3, with 12 bases aligning to TRBD2. Germline V lookup: CDR1 MNHEY, CDR2 SVGEGT. Trimming took 2 bases from V and 3 from J; bases not matched to a gene: 9. CDR3 length equals 18 residues. DNA of the CDR3: TGTGCCAGCAGTTACGATCCCGGACTAGCGGGGAAAACAGATACGCAGTATTTT. The encoded protein is CASSYDPGLAGKTDTQYF.

The chain couples TRBV12-3 or TRBV12-4 to TRBJ2-1; no definite D call. CDR3 length: 15 amino acids. V was trimmed by 5 bases and J by 0 bases, leaving 11 bases between them. DNA for the CDR3: TGTGCCAGCAGTCCAGATGGCCTCTCCTACAATGAGCAGTTCTTC. Residues: CASSPDGLSYNEQFF.

In its sample, this clonotype was seen many times. The V gene is TRBV29-1, the J gene TRBJ2-1; 16 positions match TRBD2. Per the germline V gene, CDR1 is SQVTM and CDR2 is ANQGSEA. V was pared by 6 bases and J by 9 bases, with 5 bases of the junction left unmatched. The CDR3 contains 14 residues. The CDR3 loop reads CSVKGLAGGPEQFF. CDR3 nucleotides: TGCAGCGTCAAGGGACTAGCGGGGGGGCCTGAGCAGTTCTTC.

In its sample, this clonotype was seen a few times. The gene calls are TRBV30 and TRBJ2-7, with 7 bases aligning to TRBD1. Germline values: CDR1 GTSNPN, CDR2 SVGIG (reference sequence). J was trimmed by 0 bases and V by 4 bases; bases with no gene match: 6. The CDR3 contains 14 residues. CDR3 coding DNA: TGTGCCTGGACACCGGGACAGAGCTCCTACGAGCAGTACTTC. The encoded protein is CAWTPGQSSYEQYF.

This clonotype was counted only a few times. The gene calls are TRBV7-9 and TRBJ1-1; 8 bases agree with TRBD1. The V segment lost 6 bases and the J segment 0 bases; nucleotides outside the gene matches: 15. CDR3 size: 18 residues. Germline lookup yields CDR1 SEHNR and CDR2 FQNEAQ (reference sequence). The CDR3 region has the DNA TGTGCCAGCAGGATCTGGGGGGGACAGGACGATTTGAACACTGAAGCTTTCTTT. Translating it yields CASRIWGGQDDLNTEAFF. The whole variable domain, remainder taken from reference TRBV7-9 and TRBJ1-1, is DTGVSQNPRHKITKRGQNVTFRCDPISEHNRLYWYRQTLGQGPEFLTYFQNEAQLEKSRLLSDRFSAERPKGSFSTLEIQRTEQGDSAMYLCASRIWGGQDDLNTEAFFGQGTRLTVV.